A selection of T cell receptor beta chains follows, all from one sample in a study of response to subunit inactivated influenza vaccine. In TCRdb, the RT-PCR reads were re-called with MiXCR into one record per CDR3 protein. The sample records 600,000 to 850,000 distinct CDR3 sequences, 12% to 15% being singletons. The starting material was PBMCs from blood, obtained 14 days before vaccination. These receptors were collected from a man aged 45-60 years who received an inactivated influenza vaccine. CDR3s leave out the opening cysteine and the closing phenylalanine or tryptophan. Fields, in order: V gene, J gene, CDR3 protein.

v_gene: TRBV6-5; j_gene: TRBJ2-5; CDR3aa: ASGAETQY
v_gene: TRBV7-9; j_gene: TRBJ2-3; CDR3aa: ASSRAVSPTDTQY
v_gene: TRBV7-2; j_gene: TRBJ2-5; CDR3aa: ASSLARRVGETQY
v_gene: TRBV7-9; j_gene: TRBJ2-1; CDR3aa: ASSGPGLRNEQF
v_gene: TRBV29-1; j_gene: TRBJ2-1; CDR3aa: SGGTGGSYNEQF
v_gene: TRBV28; j_gene: TRBJ2-7; CDR3aa: ASRTGGYSYEQY
v_gene: TRBV9; j_gene: TRBJ2-3; CDR3aa: ASSADRARGGTQY
v_gene: TRBV29-1; j_gene: TRBJ2-7; CDR3aa: SVGGGASYEQY
v_gene: TRBV20-1; j_gene: TRBJ2-3; CDR3aa: SARDLAGWSTDTQY
v_gene: TRBV13; j_gene: TRBJ2-5; CDR3aa: ASSSFSGGIIQETQY
v_gene: TRBV4-2; j_gene: TRBJ2-5; CDR3aa: ASSSIAGAEETQY
v_gene: TRBV28; j_gene: TRBJ2-7; CDR3aa: ASSTTGPSMNEQY
v_gene: TRBV28; j_gene: TRBJ1-5; CDR3aa: ASSTGTGTDQPQH
v_gene: TRBV11-2; j_gene: TRBJ1-1; CDR3aa: ASSKDRGGQTEAF
v_gene: TRBV6-1; j_gene: TRBJ2-5; CDR3aa: ASGAHPRETQY
v_gene: TRBV20-1; j_gene: TRBJ2-5; CDR3aa: SAENLRDQETQY
v_gene: TRBV10-3; j_gene: TRBJ2-1; CDR3aa: ASRASLSDEQF
v_gene: TRBV6-2/TRBV6-3; j_gene: TRBJ2-6; CDR3aa: ASSYSRGKVSSGANVLT
v_gene: TRBV19; j_gene: TRBJ2-1; CDR3aa: ATQTPGTGSGGQF
v_gene: TRBV6-2/TRBV6-3; j_gene: TRBJ2-1; CDR3aa: ASSFSGLAGFDGQF
v_gene: TRBV19; j_gene: TRBJ1-5; CDR3aa: ASSIDMSSNQPQH
v_gene: TRBV12-3/TRBV12-4; j_gene: TRBJ2-2; CDR3aa: ASSPDGGDTGELF
v_gene: TRBV5-1; j_gene: TRBJ2-3; CDR3aa: ASSHSRDSTDTQY
v_gene: TRBV5-1; j_gene: TRBJ2-5; CDR3aa: ASSLVGTAQETQY
v_gene: TRBV29-1; j_gene: TRBJ1-4; CDR3aa: SVVGANEKLF
v_gene: TRBV15; j_gene: TRBJ2-2; CDR3aa: ATSSSVGNTGELF
v_gene: TRBV18; j_gene: TRBJ2-5; CDR3aa: ASSPNNQGQGETQY
v_gene: TRBV7-8; j_gene: TRBJ2-7; CDR3aa: ASSSERWGNEQY
v_gene: TRBV14; j_gene: TRBJ2-5; CDR3aa: ASSQDSVQETQY
v_gene: TRBV12-3/TRBV12-4; j_gene: TRBJ2-1; CDR3aa: ASSFLTSGGPVDEQF
v_gene: TRBV20-1; j_gene: TRBJ2-5; CDR3aa: SARLVGKETQY
v_gene: TRBV4-3; j_gene: TRBJ2-1; CDR3aa: ASSQFVTSEYNEQF
v_gene: TRBV4-3; j_gene: TRBJ2-3; CDR3aa: ASSQDVVGLAGDGTDTQY
v_gene: TRBV4-2; j_gene: TRBJ2-3; CDR3aa: ASSPGEREAQY
v_gene: TRBV28; j_gene: TRBJ2-1; CDR3aa: ASNSGGTYNEQF
v_gene: TRBV28; j_gene: TRBJ2-7; CDR3aa: ASRVTGPSYEQY
v_gene: TRBV15; j_gene: TRBJ2-5; CDR3aa: ATSRGTGGGETQY
v_gene: TRBV27; j_gene: TRBJ2-2; CDR3aa: ASSNNRGGTGELF
v_gene: TRBV7-2; j_gene: TRBJ2-7; CDR3aa: ASSLHQGGYEQY
v_gene: TRBV12-1; j_gene: TRBJ1-1; CDR3aa: AMSFAGNTEAF
v_gene: TRBV20-1; j_gene: TRBJ1-3; CDR3aa: SARPDRTGGNTIY
v_gene: TRBV12-3/TRBV12-4; j_gene: TRBJ2-6; CDR3aa: ASSPEIGVSGANVLT
v_gene: TRBV24-1; j_gene: TRBJ2-1; CDR3aa: ATSPLRGTGGWDEQF
v_gene: TRBV24-1; j_gene: TRBJ2-2; CDR3aa: ATSVGGSGELF
v_gene: TRBV10-3; j_gene: TRBJ2-1; CDR3aa: AISGRLSGVYNEQF
v_gene: TRBV5-1; j_gene: TRBJ2-1; CDR3aa: ASSPPGTSGRSSYNEQF
v_gene: TRBV12-3/TRBV12-4; j_gene: TRBJ2-5; CDR3aa: ASRRLAAETQY
v_gene: TRBV28; j_gene: TRBJ2-5; CDR3aa: ASSGGVNTQETQY
v_gene: TRBV30; j_gene: TRBJ2-7; CDR3aa: AWSVSGVSYEQY
v_gene: TRBV5-1; j_gene: TRBJ2-7; CDR3aa: ASSQGQGVYEQY
v_gene: TRBV30; j_gene: TRBJ1-5; CDR3aa: AWSRNKGVQPQH
v_gene: TRBV7-9; j_gene: TRBJ2-3; CDR3aa: ASSLTGADTDTQY
v_gene: TRBV29-1; j_gene: TRBJ2-7; CDR3aa: SVGAGGRYEQY
v_gene: TRBV18; j_gene: TRBJ2-7; CDR3aa: ASSPPNRPIYEQY
v_gene: TRBV7-2; j_gene: TRBJ1-5; CDR3aa: ASSLARAGQPQH
v_gene: TRBV4-3; j_gene: TRBJ2-5; CDR3aa: ASSQSLAGGPETQY
v_gene: TRBV12-3/TRBV12-4; j_gene: TRBJ1-2; CDR3aa: ASSLRQGGPYGYT
v_gene: TRBV29-1; j_gene: TRBJ1-1; CDR3aa: SVESQGPGTEAF
v_gene: TRBV10-3; j_gene: TRBJ2-7; CDR3aa: AISQTSGRGGDEQY